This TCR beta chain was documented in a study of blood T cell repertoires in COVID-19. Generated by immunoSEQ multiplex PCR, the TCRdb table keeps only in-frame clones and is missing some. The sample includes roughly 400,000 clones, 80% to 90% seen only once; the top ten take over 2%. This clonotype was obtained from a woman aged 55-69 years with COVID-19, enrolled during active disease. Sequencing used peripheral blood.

The CDR3 sequence: CASSSRGRTGNTIYF. CDR3 nucleotide sequence: TGTGCCAGTAGCAGCAGGGGGCGTACTGGAAACACCATATATTTT. The V gene is TRBV19, the J gene TRBJ1-3, with TRBD1 matching 8 bases. Per germline, CDR1 LNHDA and CDR2 SQIVND (reference sequence). The CDR3 covers 15 residues. V lost 6 bases and J lost 2; bases outside the gene matches: 6. Full variable domain (missing parts from reference TRBV19 and TRBJ1-3): DGGITQSPKYLFRKEGQNVTLSCEQNLNHDAMYWYRQDPGQGLRLIYYSQIVNDFQKGDIAEGYSVSREKKESFPLTVTSAQKNPTAFYLCASSSRGRTGNTIYFGEGSWLTVV.